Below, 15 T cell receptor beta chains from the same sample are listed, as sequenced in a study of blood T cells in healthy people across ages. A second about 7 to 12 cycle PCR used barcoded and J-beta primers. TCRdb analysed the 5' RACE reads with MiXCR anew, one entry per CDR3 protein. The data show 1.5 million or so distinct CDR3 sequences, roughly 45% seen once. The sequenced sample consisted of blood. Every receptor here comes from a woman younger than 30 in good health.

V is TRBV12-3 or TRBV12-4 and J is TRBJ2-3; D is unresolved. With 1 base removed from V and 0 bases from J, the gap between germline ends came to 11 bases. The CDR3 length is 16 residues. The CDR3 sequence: CASSLDGRISTDTQYF. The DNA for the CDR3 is TGTGCCAGCAGTTTAGACGGGCGGATAAGCACAGATACGCAGTATTTT.

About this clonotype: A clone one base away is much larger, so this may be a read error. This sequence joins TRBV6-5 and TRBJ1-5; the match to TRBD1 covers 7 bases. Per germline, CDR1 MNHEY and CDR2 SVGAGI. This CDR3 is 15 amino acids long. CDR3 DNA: TGTGTCAGCAACCAGGGGGGGTCTGGCAATCAGCCCCAGCATTTT. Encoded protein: CVSNQGGSGNQPQHF.

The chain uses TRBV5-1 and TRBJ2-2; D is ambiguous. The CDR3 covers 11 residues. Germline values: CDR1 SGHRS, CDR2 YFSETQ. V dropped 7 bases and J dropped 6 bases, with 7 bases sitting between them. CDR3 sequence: CASASSGELFF. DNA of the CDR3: TGCGCCAGCGCATCGTCCGGGGAGCTGTTTTTT.

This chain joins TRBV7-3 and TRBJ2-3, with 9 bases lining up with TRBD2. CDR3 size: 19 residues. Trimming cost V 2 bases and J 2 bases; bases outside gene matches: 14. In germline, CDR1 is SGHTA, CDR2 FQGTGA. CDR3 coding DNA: TGTGCCAGCAGCTTACGGGGTGGGACCGTAGCGGGGGACACAGATACGCAGTATTTT. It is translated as CASSLRGGTVAGDTDTQYF.

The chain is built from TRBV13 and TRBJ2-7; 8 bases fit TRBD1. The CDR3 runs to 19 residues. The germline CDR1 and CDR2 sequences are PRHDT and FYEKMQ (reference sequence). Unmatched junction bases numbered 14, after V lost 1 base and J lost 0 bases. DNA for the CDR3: TGTGCCAGCAGCTTAGTACTGGACAGGGAAACTCGTGACTCCTACGAGCAGTACTTC. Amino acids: CASSLVLDRETRDSYEQYF.

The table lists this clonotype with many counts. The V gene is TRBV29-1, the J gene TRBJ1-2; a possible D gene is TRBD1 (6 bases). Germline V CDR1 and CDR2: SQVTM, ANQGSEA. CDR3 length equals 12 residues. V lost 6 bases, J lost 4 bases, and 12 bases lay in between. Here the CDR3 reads CSVDQGFYGYTF. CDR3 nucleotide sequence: TGCAGCGTAGACCAGGGGTTCTATGGCTACACCTTC.

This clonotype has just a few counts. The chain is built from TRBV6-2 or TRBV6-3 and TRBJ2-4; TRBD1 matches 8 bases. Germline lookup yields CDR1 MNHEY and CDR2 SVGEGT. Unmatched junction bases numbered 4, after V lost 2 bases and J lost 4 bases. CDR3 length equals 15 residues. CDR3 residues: CASSYVGQDKNIQYF. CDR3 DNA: TGTGCCAGCAGTTACGTGGGACAGGATAAAAACATTCAGTACTTC.

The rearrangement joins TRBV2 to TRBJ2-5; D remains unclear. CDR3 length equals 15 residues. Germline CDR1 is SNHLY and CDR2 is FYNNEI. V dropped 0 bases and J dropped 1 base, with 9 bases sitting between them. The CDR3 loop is CASSEALGGQETQYF. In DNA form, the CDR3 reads TGTGCCAGCAGTGAAGCGCTTGGCGGCCAAGAGACCCAGTACTTC.

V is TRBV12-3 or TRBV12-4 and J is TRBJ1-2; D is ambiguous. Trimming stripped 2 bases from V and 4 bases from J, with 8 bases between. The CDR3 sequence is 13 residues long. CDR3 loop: CASSLLVSYGYTF. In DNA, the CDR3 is TGTGCCAGCAGTTTATTGGTTAGCTATGGCTACACCTTC.

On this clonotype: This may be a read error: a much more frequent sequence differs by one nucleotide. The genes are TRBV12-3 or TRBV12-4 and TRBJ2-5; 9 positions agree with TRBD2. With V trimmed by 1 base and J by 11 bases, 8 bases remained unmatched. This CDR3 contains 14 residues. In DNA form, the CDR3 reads TGTGCCAGCAGTTTAGGCGGGGGGGCCTACGGGCAGTACTTC. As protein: CASSLGGGAYGQYF.

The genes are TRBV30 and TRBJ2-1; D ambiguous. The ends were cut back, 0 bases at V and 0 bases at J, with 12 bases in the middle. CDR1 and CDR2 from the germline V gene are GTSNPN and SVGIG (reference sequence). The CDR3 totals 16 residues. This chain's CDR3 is CAWSVYFTNSYNEQFF. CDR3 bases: TGTGCCTGGAGTGTCTACTTTACCAACTCCTACAATGAGCAGTTCTTC. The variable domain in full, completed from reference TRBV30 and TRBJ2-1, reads SQTIHQWPATLVQPVGSPLSLECTVEGTSNPNLYWYRQAAGRGLQLLFYSVGIGQISSEVPQNLSASRPQDRQFILSSKKLLLSDSGFYLCAWSVYFTNSYNEQFFGPGTRLTVL.

The CDR3 DNA is TGTGCCAGCACTCCCGCGACTAGCGGGAGAAGGGATGAGCAGTTCTTC. Protein: CASTPATSGRRDEQFF. The V call is TRBV6-1, the J call TRBJ2-1, with 12 nucleotides matching TRBD2. Germline V gene data show CDR1 as MNHNS and CDR2 as SASEGT. The junction had 12 bases not matched to a gene; V was cut back by 7 bases and J by 8 bases. The CDR3 length is 16 residues.

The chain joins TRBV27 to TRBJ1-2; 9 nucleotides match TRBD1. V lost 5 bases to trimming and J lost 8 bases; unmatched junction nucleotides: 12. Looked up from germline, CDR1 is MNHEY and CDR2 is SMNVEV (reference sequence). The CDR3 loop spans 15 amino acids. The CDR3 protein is CASSRGTGSPEGYTF. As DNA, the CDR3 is TGTGCCAGCAGTCGCGGGACAGGGAGCCCTGAAGGCTACACCTTC.

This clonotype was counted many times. The CDR3 coding sequence is TGTGCCAGCAGTACCACGGGACAGGGGGCCTACGAGCAGTACTTC. It is translated as CASSTTGQGAYEQYF. The chain uses TRBV12-3 or TRBV12-4 and TRBJ2-7; 11 positions match TRBD1. The CDR3 is 15 residues long. V gave up 5 bases and J gave up 2 bases; unmatched junction bases: 5.

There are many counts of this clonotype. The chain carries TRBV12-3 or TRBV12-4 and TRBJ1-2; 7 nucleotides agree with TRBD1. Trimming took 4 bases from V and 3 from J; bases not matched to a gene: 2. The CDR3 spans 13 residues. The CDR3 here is CASSSGGHYGYTF. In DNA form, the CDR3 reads TGTGCCAGCAGTTCAGGGGGGCACTATGGCTACACCTTC.